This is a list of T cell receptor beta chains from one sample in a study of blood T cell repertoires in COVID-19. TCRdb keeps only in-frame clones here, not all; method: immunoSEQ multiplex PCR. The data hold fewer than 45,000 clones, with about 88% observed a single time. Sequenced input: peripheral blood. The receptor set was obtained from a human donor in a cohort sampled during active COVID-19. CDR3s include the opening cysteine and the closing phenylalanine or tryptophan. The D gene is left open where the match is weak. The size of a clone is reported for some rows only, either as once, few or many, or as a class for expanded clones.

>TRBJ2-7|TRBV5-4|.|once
TGTGCCAGCAGCTTTGGCGGATTCTCCTACGAGCAGTACTTC
CASSFGGFSYEQYF
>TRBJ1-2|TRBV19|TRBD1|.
TGTGCCAGTACCCCGACAGGGGGCGCTTTTCAGTATGGCTACACCTTC
CASTPTGGAFQYGYTF
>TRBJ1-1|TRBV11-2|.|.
TGTGCCAGCACCGTATCCCGGGGAGGGACTGAAGCTTTCTTT
CASTVSRGGTEAFF
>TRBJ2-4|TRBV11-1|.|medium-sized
TGTGCCAGCAGCGACGCCGGGTGGGTACAGTACTTC
CASSDAGWVQYF
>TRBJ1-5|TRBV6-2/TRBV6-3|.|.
TGTGCCAGCAGCCGTCTAGGGGGGGGGCAATGGCAGCCCCAGCATTTT
CASSRLGGGQWQPQHF
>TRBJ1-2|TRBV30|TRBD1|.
TGTGCCTGGAATACAGGGGGACCGTCCGGCTACACCTTC
CAWNTGGPSGYTF
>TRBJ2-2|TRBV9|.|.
TGTGCCAGCAGCCGCAACCTGGGGCAGAACACCGGGGAGCTGTTTTTT
CASSRNLGQNTGELFF
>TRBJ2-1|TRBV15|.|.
TGTGCCACCAGCAGAGGGCAGATTGAGCAGTTCTTC
CATSRGQIEQFF
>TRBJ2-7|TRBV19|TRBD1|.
TGTGCCAGTATTTACAGGGGTGGCGAGCAGTACTTC
CASIYRGGEQYF
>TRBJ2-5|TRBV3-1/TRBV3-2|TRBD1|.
TGTGCCAGCAGCCAGGGCCGACAGGGTGTGGAGACCCAGTACTTC
CASSQGRQGVETQYF